The T cell receptor beta chain described here comes from a study of vaccination and CD4 T cells after COVID-19. Study-level findings and limits: Post-vaccination reactive clonotypes (median roughly 41) did not differ significantly from post-infection (about 21).

Cultured CD4+ T cells had their DNA profiled by the Oncomine TCR Beta short-read assay. Genomic DNA was isolated from CD4+ T cells that had been cultured. TCRdb called the PCR reads again in MiXCR, with one record for every CDR3 protein. The table includes approximately 9,700 distinct CDR3 sequences, 35% detected once. Per the germline V gene, CDR1 is DFQATT and CDR2 is SNEGSKA (reference sequence). This CDR3 contains 14 residues. J gave up 8 bases and V 0 bases, and 6 bases lay outside the gene matches. This sample's treatment: roughly ten-day PBMC culture with coronavirus spike peptide pools or control peptides (ViraFEST assay). During the years 2011-2018, before the COVID-19 pandemic, the unexposed donor's CD4+ T cells were collected. ViraFEST used peptide pools to expand antigen-specific T cells, then sequenced TCRs. A note on this clonotype: Its antigen remains unidentified.

The V gene is TRBV20-1, the J gene TRBJ2-1; 8 positions match TRBD2. Sample: CD4+ T cells from blood, cultured in vitro. The source of this sequence is a human donor in good health. This chain's CDR3 is CSARDGKREHEQFF. The CDR3 DNA sequence: TGCAGTGCTAGAGATGGTAAGCGGGAGCATGAGCAGTTCTTC.